Listed here is a single T cell receptor beta chain. At least ten counts were recorded for this clonotype. Its binding antigen is unknown. Base qualities are missing; no much larger clone stands one base away. Library construction relied on 5' RACE. The reads were generated on a NextSeq 500. Unique molecular identifiers were attached to individual cDNA molecules in the TCR library protocol so that sequencing error and PCR bias could be corrected. Sequencing covered both TCR alpha and beta chains, and within each sample the abundances of alpha and beta sequences were tightly co-correlated. For the original study's pipeline: Decombinator V4 was used to perform V gene, J gene and CDR3 annotation of TCR sequences. Expanded TCRs were defined as changing significantly between any two time points under a Poisson model with p below 0.0001. TCR abundances were normalised to the total number of TCRs sequenced in each sample and reported as counts per million. MAIT TCRs were defined by TRAV1-2 paired with TRAJ12, TRAJ20 or TRAJ33, and iNKT TCRs by TRAV10 paired with TRAJ18. A search of VDJdb, accessed on 1 November 2021, was run for TCRs annotated to CMV, EBV and SARS-CoV-2, with TCRs annotated for multiple antigens excluded. TCRdb reran the public reads through fastp at Q25 and MiXCR, keeping productive beta chains. Identical CDR3 protein sequences are pooled into one entry, listed with their most common genes and DNA. The V and J calls were determined by TCRdb, not by the authors. This sample holds approximately 81,000 distinct CDR3 sequences; over 11% were observed only once. The ten largest make up around 3% of the sample.

This record belongs to a study of early T cells in non-severe SARS-CoV-2 infection (dated by TCRdb to 2020 to 2022). With respect to the entire study: Because TCR sequencing relied on bulk RNA taken from unsorted whole blood, pairing of alpha and beta chains was not possible. Overall study results and their limits: VDJdb matching was skewed toward anti-spike CD8 responses and likely underestimated virus-specific expansions by missing private and CD4 specificities.

Set within a cohort of healthcare workers in London, UK, this nested case-control study involved weekly PCR testing of nasopharyngeal swabs along with blood sampling. Healthcare workers were recruited between 23 and 31 March 2020, during the week of the UK lockdown, and were followed weekly for up to about 16 weeks. CDR3 length: 14 amino acids, cysteine to phenylalanine. Only the CDR3 region is kept as DNA, spanning 42 bases read in frame from base 1. From the germline V gene, CDR1 is SGHTA and CDR2 is FQGNSA. Trimming takes 4 bases from V and 0 bases from J, and the germline ends sit 8 bases apart.

The TCR comes from an adult who was a healthcare worker with PCR-confirmed SARS-CoV-2 infection or an uninfected control (not recorded which). The sequence is built from TRBV7-2 and TRBJ2-3; the D gene cannot be named for sure. The sample taken for sequencing was whole blood. The CDR3 protein sequence reads: CASSSYLSTDTQYF. The sequenced DNA: TGTGCCAGCAGCTCATACCTAAGCACAGATACGCAGTATTTT.